This record concerns one T cell receptor (beta chain) sequence. A much larger clone lies a single base off, so this may be a read error. The final CDR3 position lacks the conserved phenylalanine or tryptophan, pointing to a likely read error. These data belong to a study of T cell repertoires in cytomegalovirus infection. CDR1 and CDR2 from the germline V gene are SGHTA and FQGNSA. The CDR3 sequence is 15 residues long. Losses at the gene ends were 4 bases for V and 5 bases for J; bases not matched to a gene: 10. TCRdb used MiXCR to reprocess the reads, holding one entry per CDR3 protein. The sample consists of hundreds of thousands of distinct CDR3 sequences, roughly a third of them appearing once.

The sequenced material came from PBMCs. The chain carries TRBV7-2 and TRBJ1-2, with TRBD1 identical over 7 bases. The TCR originated in a human donor in good health (CMV status not recorded). Some clones in this sample may be carry-over from other donors' samples. The CDR3 reads CASSSFQGDLYGYTC. The CDR3 bases are TGTGCCAGCAGCTCGTTTCAGGGGGATCTTTATGGCTACACCTGC.